These 29 T cell receptor beta chains were all obtained from the same sample, sequenced in a study of cytomegalovirus exposure and HLA in healthy donors. TCRdb's copy holds only in-frame clones and misses some; the assay was immunoSEQ multiplex PCR. The sample records roughly 98,000 clones, roughly 87% being singletons. Material for sequencing was PBMCs. Every receptor here comes from a man between 18 and 35 years old in good health and CMV-seropositive.

The V gene is TRBV19, the J gene TRBJ2-7, with 9 nucleotides matching TRBD1. The CDR3 length is 13 residues. Germline assignment: CDR1 LNHDA and CDR2 SQIVND (reference sequence). V lost 6 bases to trimming and J lost 3 bases; unmatched junction nucleotides: 3. CDR3 nucleotide sequence: TGTGCCAGTAGCAACAGGGGGCTCTACGAGCAGTACTTC. It encodes CASSNRGLYEQYF.

This rearrangement joins TRBV11-2 to TRBJ2-1; 9 positions match TRBD2. From germline, CDR1 is SGHAT and CDR2 FQNNGV. The CDR3 extends over 15 amino acids. V lost 6 bases to trimming and J lost 6 bases; unmatched junction nucleotides: 9. In nucleotides, the CDR3 is TGTGCCAGCAGAAAAAGCGGGAGGTACCTCAATGAGCAGTTCTTC. Protein: CASRKSGRYLNEQFF. Full variable domain (rest looked up from reference TRBV11-2 and TRBJ2-1): EAGVAQSPRYKIIEKRQSVAFWCNPISGHATLYWYQQILGQGPKLLIQFQNNGVVDDSQLPKDRFSAERLKGVDSTLKIQPAKLEDSAVYLCASRKSGRYLNEQFFGPGTRLTVL.

The gene calls are TRBV28 and TRBJ1-4; 8 nucleotides agree with TRBD1. V trimming: 8 bases; J trimming: 8 bases; junction bases outside the gene matches: 7. Germline V lookup: CDR1 MDHEN, CDR2 SYDVKM. The length of the CDR3 is 13 residues. The CDR3 protein is CASLSRQGEKLFF. The CDR3 DNA sequence: TGTGCCAGCCTAAGTAGACAGGGGGAAAAACTGTTTTTT.

The chain combines TRBV5-1 with TRBJ2-3; unclear D gene. V was shortened by 0 bases and J by 0 bases, with 5 bases between the two germline ends. This CDR3 region has 14 residues. Germline V gene data show CDR1 as SGHRS and CDR2 as YFSETQ. The CDR3 DNA sequence: TGCGCCAGCAGCTTGGGGGCCAGCACAGATACGCAGTATTTT. Translating gives CASSLGASTDTQYF.

V gene TRBV28 combines with J gene TRBJ2-3; tentative D call: TRBD1 (6 bases). CDR1 MDHEN and CDR2 SYDVKM come from the germline V gene. Trimming took 8 bases from V and 0 from J, leaving 12 bases between them. There are 14 residues in the CDR3. The CDR3: CASSDRPSTDTQYF. Written as DNA, the CDR3 is TGTGCCAGCTCTGACAGGCCTAGCACAGATACGCAGTATTTT.

The chain is built from TRBV11-2 and TRBJ2-7; 12 nucleotides agree with TRBD2. The V and J ends lost 2 bases and 3 bases, in that order; junction bases with no gene match: 2. The CDR3 sequence is 15 residues long. Germline assignment: CDR1 SGHAT and CDR2 FQNNGV. The CDR3 nucleotides read TGTGCCAGCAGCTTAACTAGCGGGGGGCGCTACGAGCAGTACTTC. Its translation: CASSLTSGGRYEQYF.

The table lists this clone with a few counts. The chain has TRBV25-1 and TRBJ1-5, with TRBD1 matching 10 bases. CDR3 length: 14 residues. J was trimmed by 6 bases and V by 4 bases; bases with no gene match: 3. The germline gives CDR1 MGHDK, CDR2 SYGVNS. The CDR3 nucleotides are TGTGCCAGCAGTGGGACAGGGGGAGCTCAGCCCCAGCATTTT. It translates to CASSGTGGAQPQHF.

V usage is TRBV11-1 and J usage is TRBJ2-4; 9 bases are a match to TRBD1. Unmatched junction bases numbered 10, after V lost 4 bases and J lost 3 bases. The CDR3 runs 17 residues. Looked up from germline, CDR1 is SGHAT and CDR2 is FQDESV (reference sequence). This CDR3 is CASSSPGTGIGKNIQYF. The DNA for the CDR3 is TGTGCCAGCAGCTCCCCCGGGACAGGGATCGGCAAAAACATTCAGTACTTC.

The chain has TRBV10-3 and TRBJ2-7, with D perhaps matching TRBD2 (6 bases). CDR1 and CDR2 from the germline V gene are ENHRY and SYGVKD. The CDR3 is 12 residues long. Trimming removed 7 bases from V and 7 bases from J, with 14 bases in between. The DNA of the CDR3 is TGTGCCATCACCCCGGGCGCGGGGGAGCAGTACTTC. Protein: CAITPGAGEQYF.

The chain has TRBV4-1 and TRBJ2-7; no clear D gene. Trimming shortened V by 1 base and J by 0 bases, and 10 bases separated the two germline ends. The CDR3 consists of 15 residues. Germline V CDR1 and CDR2: MGHRA, YSYEKL. CDR3 amino acids: CASSQVSGNSYEQYF. The CDR3 DNA reads TGCGCCAGCAGCCAAGTGTCAGGCAACTCCTACGAGCAGTACTTC.

This chain joins TRBV4-3 and TRBJ2-7; TRBD1 might be the D (5 bases). The V end lost 0 bases, the J end lost 6 bases, and 15 bases lay between the germline ends. The CDR3 is 15 amino acids. In germline, CDR1 is LGHNA, CDR2 YSLEER. Here the CDR3 DNA reads TGCGCCAGCAGCCAAGAGCCTCAGGGTATTTTCGAGCAGTACTTC. Translation gives CASSQEPQGIFEQYF.

The genes are TRBV7-3 and TRBJ2-3, with 11 bases aligning to TRBD1. CDR1 and CDR2 (germline): SGHTA, FQGTGA. The CDR3 loop spans 14 amino acids. With 9 bases clipped from V and 6 bases from J, the junction kept 8 bases outside the gene matches. This CDR3 is CASSGTGGSDTQYF. DNA for the CDR3: TGTGCCAGTTCCGGGACAGGGGGATCCGATACGCAGTATTTT.

The count of this clone is one. The chain couples TRBV5-1 to TRBJ1-1, with D uncertain. Between the trimmed V and J ends, which lost 4 bases and 0 bases, there was a span of 10 bases. CDR3 length equals 14 residues. CDR1 and CDR2 from the germline V gene are SGHRS and YFSETQ. CDR3 in DNA: TGCGCCAGCAGCGTGTCAGCGTTGAACACTGAAGCTTTCTTT. Protein: CASSVSALNTEAFF.

The chain couples TRBV6-5 to TRBJ2-5; 7 bases are a match to TRBD1. CDR1 MNHEY and CDR2 SVGAGI come from the germline V gene. Germline trimming cut 6 bases from V and 1 base from J; bases unmatched to any gene: 5. The CDR3 spans 14 residues. CDR3 in DNA: TGTGCCAGCAGCCTGACAGGGACCCAAGAGACCCAGTACTTC. Protein: CASSLTGTQETQYF.

The chain carries TRBV9 and TRBJ2-4, with D unresolved. The V gene lost 4 bases and the J gene lost 1 base, with 12 bases spanning the gap. Germline-derived CDR1 and CDR2 are SGDLS and YYNGEE. The CDR3 sequence is 15 residues long. This CDR3 is CASSPGFFAKNIQYF. CDR3 coding DNA: TGTGCCAGCAGCCCCGGGTTCTTCGCCAAAAACATTCAGTACTTC.

The J gene is TRBJ1-2, the V gene TRBV19; TRBD1 aligns across 8 bases. V shed 8 bases, J shed 4 bases, and the junction held 15 bases outside the gene matches. The CDR3 is made up of 16 amino acids. CDR1 LNHDA and CDR2 SQIVND come from the germline V gene (reference sequence). This chain's CDR3 is CASATAAGGAIYGYTF. The CDR3 DNA reads as TGTGCCAGTGCGACGGCGGCAGGGGGCGCGATCTATGGCTACACCTTC.

This clone is a singleton in its sample. The CDR3 DNA follows: TGTGCCAGCAAGAGTAGCGGGAGTGAATCTCACGAGCAGTACTTC. It codes for CASKSSGSESHEQYF. The chain is built from TRBV2 and TRBJ2-7, with 9 nucleotides matching TRBD2. Germline V gives CDR1 SNHLY, CDR2 FYNNEI. Trimming took 7 bases from V and 5 from J; bases not matched to a gene: 12. This CDR3 comprises 15 residues.

Only one count was recorded for this clone. This chain uses TRBV9 with TRBJ1-5; TRBD1 agrees at 8 bases. Losses at the gene ends were 4 bases for V and 5 bases for J; bases not matched to a gene: 8. The CDR3 extends over 15 amino acids. CDR1 SGDLS and CDR2 YYNGEE come from the germline V gene. The CDR3 bases are TGTGCCAGCAGCCTAGGACAGGGTCAAGATCAGCCCCAGCATTTT. It is translated as CASSLGQGQDQPQHF. Combining the CDR3 with reference TRBV9 and TRBJ1-5 gives the whole variable domain DSGVTQTPKHLITATGQRVTLRCSPRSGDLSVYWYQQSLDQGLQFLIQYYNGEERAKGNILERFSAQQFPDLHSELNLSSLELGDSALYFCASSLGQGQDQPQHFGDGTRLSIL.

This chain links TRBV9 with TRBJ2-2, with D possibly TRBD2 on 5 matching bases. The germline CDR1 and CDR2 sequences are SGDLS and YYNGEE. Trimming removed 1 base from V and 4 bases from J, with 29 bases in between. There are 21 residues in the CDR3. Here the CDR3 DNA reads TGTGCCAGCAGCGTATCGGTTGCGGTGGGTACTCCAGAGGGAATCACCGGGGAGCTGTTTTTT. It translates to CASSVSVAVGTPEGITGELFF.

The chain is built from TRBV4-2 and TRBJ1-6, with a tentative D call TRBD1 (5 bases). Trimming stripped 0 bases from V and 7 bases from J, with 22 bases between. The CDR3 contains 19 residues. Germline values: CDR1 LGHNA, CDR2 YNFKEQ. The CDR3: CASSQDPQGLVASNSPLHF. The DNA of the CDR3 is TGTGCCAGCAGCCAAGATCCGCAGGGACTGGTCGCCTCGAATTCACCCCTCCACTTT.

The chain uses TRBV27 and TRBJ2-3, with a tentative D call TRBD2 (5 bases). The CDR3 runs to 18 residues. Between the trimmed V and J ends, which lost 2 bases and 4 bases, there was a span of 22 bases. Germline loops: CDR1 MNHEY, CDR2 SMNVEV (reference sequence). CDR3 loop: CASSLIRRFTSGSDTQYF. In nucleotides, the CDR3 is TGTGCCAGCAGTTTAATTCGGAGATTTACTAGTGGCTCAGATACGCAGTATTTT.

J is TRBJ1-5 and V is TRBV4-3; D not resolved. Trimming stripped 1 base from V and 3 bases from J, with 13 bases between. The CDR3 has 16 residues. Germline V CDR1 and CDR2: LGHNA, YSLEER. CDR3 DNA: TGCGCCAGCAGCCAAGGTTTTAGCGGGGACAATCAGCCCCAGCATTTT. The encoded protein is CASSQGFSGDNQPQHF.

The chain has TRBV10-3 and TRBJ2-1; the match to TRBD1 covers 7 bases. The CDR3 sequence is 16 residues long. Germline trimming cut 3 bases from V and 3 bases from J; bases unmatched to any gene: 8. Looked up from germline, CDR1 is ENHRY and CDR2 is SYGVKD. The CDR3 spells CAISERGQNLYNEQFF. As DNA, the CDR3 is TGTGCCATCAGTGAAAGGGGACAGAACCTCTACAATGAGCAGTTCTTC.

This clone showed up just once. The DNA of the CDR3 is TGTGCCAGTAGTATGGAACAGGGACAATATGGCTACACCTTC. Its translation is CASSMEQGQYGYTF. V is TRBV19 and J is TRBJ1-2, with TRBD1 as a possible D gene (6 bases). This CDR3 has 14 amino acids. Per germline, CDR1 LNHDA and CDR2 SQIVND (reference sequence). V was cut by 3 bases and J by 5 bases, with 13 bases left in between.

The chain links TRBV7-2 to TRBJ2-3, with D perhaps matching TRBD2 (6 bases). V was clipped by 5 bases and J by 2 bases, with 14 bases between them. Per germline, CDR1 SGHTA and CDR2 FQGNSA. The CDR3 loop spans 15 amino acids. This CDR3 is CASSQDYLSTDTQYF. DNA of the CDR3: TGTGCCAGCAGCCAGGACTACCTCTCCACAGATACGCAGTATTTT.

The V gene is TRBV2, the J gene TRBJ2-2; the D gene is possibly TRBD1 (5 bases). This CDR3 region has 13 residues. CDR1 and CDR2 from the germline V gene are SNHLY and FYNNEI. Trimming cost V 4 bases and J 7 bases, with 10 bases left between them. The CDR3 DNA is TGTGCCAGCAGTGTGATGGGGCTCGGGGAGCTGTTTTTT. Its protein is CASSVMGLGELFF.

The V gene is TRBV29-1, the J gene TRBJ2-5; 8 bases are a match to TRBD2. The V and J ends lost 4 bases and 1 base, in that order; junction bases with no gene match: 8. Looked up from germline, CDR1 is SQVTM and CDR2 is ANQGSEA. CDR3 length: 15 residues. CDR3 in DNA: TGCAGCGTTGCGGGGGGGGCCAGCCGCCAAGAGACCCAGTACTTC. It yields the protein CSVAGGASRQETQYF.

V and J are TRBV6-5 and TRBJ2-1; TRBD2 matches at 10 bases. Germline loops: CDR1 MNHEY, CDR2 SVGAGI. The trim removed 0 bases at V and 7 bases at J, leaving 3 bases unmatched. The CDR3 contains 15 residues. The CDR3 region is CASSYSFSGGNEQFF. DNA for the CDR3: TGTGCCAGCAGTTACTCATTTAGCGGGGGGAATGAGCAGTTCTTC.

V is TRBV19 and J is TRBJ2-7; unclear D gene. CDR3 length: 13 residues. Germline V gives CDR1 LNHDA, CDR2 SQIVND (reference sequence). Between the trimmed V and J ends, which lost 6 bases and 7 bases, there was a span of 16 bases. The CDR3 DNA follows: TGTGCCAGTAGCCCAGGAACAAACAGAGAGCAGTACTTC. Protein: CASSPGTNREQYF.